Following are 20 T cell receptor beta chains from one sample sequenced in a study of blood T cell repertoires in COVID-19. Here immunoSEQ multiplex PCR was the method, and the copy in TCRdb shows in-frame clones only, minus some. The sample has hundreds of thousands of clones, over 75% seen once; the top ten hold less than 2.5%. Specimen: PBMCs or T cells enriched from blood (not recorded which). The receptor set was obtained from a man aged 25-40 years who had recovered from COVID-19.

V and J are TRBV10-1 and TRBJ2-7; D call uncertain. Germline V CDR1 and CDR2: WNHNN, SYGVQD (reference sequence). The length of the CDR3 is 11 residues. Deletions cut 3 bases from V and 7 bases from J, with 7 bases between. The CDR3 DNA follows: TGCGCCAGCAGTGACTTACATGAGCAGTACTTC. Amino acid sequence: CASSDLHEQYF.

The chain joins TRBV7-2 to TRBJ1-2; 9 nucleotides line up with TRBD1. Germline CDR1 is SGHTA and CDR2 is FQGNSA. V dropped 5 bases and J dropped 5; count of bases not matched to a gene: 9. CDR3 length: 15 amino acids. CDR3 DNA sequence: TGTGCCAGCAGCATCACAGGGGGCAAAGGATATGGCTACACCTTC. Its protein product is CASSITGGKGYGYTF.

A single count supports this clone. V usage is TRBV3-1 (or the pseudogene TRBV3-2) and J usage is TRBJ2-5; D is undetermined. The V end lost 1 base, the J end lost 6 bases, and 6 bases lay between the germline ends. CDR1 and CDR2 (germline): LGHDT, YNNKEL (reference sequence). The CDR3 totals 12 residues. CDR3 DNA: TGTGCCAGCAGCCAAGTCGAGCAGACCCAGTACTTC. It specifies CASSQVEQTQYF.

The V call is TRBV7-9, the J call TRBJ1-1; D is ambiguous. CDR1 and CDR2 (germline): SEHNR, FQNEAQ (reference sequence). Trimming stripped 7 bases from V and 10 bases from J, with 19 bases between. This CDR3 spans 13 amino acids. CDR3 bases: TGTGCCAGCACCCTCGTCAACGCCGGAGGAGCTTTCTTT. This codes for CASTLVNAGGAFF.

The rearrangement joins TRBV6-5 to TRBJ2-1; 7 bases are a match to TRBD2. After removal of 5 bases from V and 0 bases from J, the junction contained 4 bases not matched to a gene. CDR3 length: 15 amino acids. CDR1 is MNHEY, CDR2 SVGAGI, per germline. As DNA, the CDR3 is TGTGCCAGCAGTCCGCCGGGGGGCTCCTACAATGAGCAGTTCTTC. Protein product: CASSPPGGSYNEQFF.

The chain has TRBV18 and TRBJ1-6; 8 bases agree with TRBD1. Germline CDR1 is KGHSH and CDR2 is LQKENI. J was trimmed by 9 bases and V by 2 bases; bases with no gene match: 9. CDR3 length equals 16 residues. DNA for the CDR3: TGTGCCAGCTCACCATCGACAGGGGCCGTTAGTTCACCCCTCCACTTT. Translating it yields CASSPSTGAVSSPLHF.

The V gene is TRBV4-1, the J gene TRBJ1-4, with TRBD1 as a possible D gene (6 bases). The CDR3 runs 15 residues. V was shortened by 2 bases and J by 5 bases, with 12 bases between the two germline ends. Germline V gives CDR1 MGHRA, CDR2 YSYEKL. The CDR3 loop reads CASSQLMDSNEKLFF. CDR3 DNA: TGCGCCAGCAGCCAACTTATGGACAGCAATGAAAAACTGTTTTTT.

V gene TRBV27 combines with J gene TRBJ1-2; a possible D gene is TRBD1 (6 bases). The germline V gene has CDR1 MNHEY and CDR2 SMNVEV (reference sequence). This CDR3 contains 13 residues. The V end lost 3 bases, the J end lost 8 bases, and 13 bases lay between the germline ends. CDR3 residues: CASSFEGDGGYTF. The CDR3 DNA sequence: TGTGCCAGCAGTTTTGAGGGGGACGGCGGCTACACCTTC.

The gene calls are TRBV5-1 and TRBJ1-3, with 8 bases identical to TRBD1. The CDR3 is 16 amino acids. Germline V gene sequence: CDR1 SGHRS, CDR2 YFSETQ. V lost 3 bases to trimming and J lost 4 bases; unmatched junction nucleotides: 9. CDR3 nucleotides: TGCGCCAGCAGCTCGGACAGGGTAAACGCCGGAAACACCATATATTTT. This translates into CASSSDRVNAGNTIYF.

The chain carries TRBV6-5 and TRBJ1-4; 7 nucleotides match TRBD1. The J segment lost 5 bases and the V segment lost 4 bases, leaving 7 bases of the junction unmatched. Germline V gene sequence: CDR1 MNHEY, CDR2 SVGAGI. CDR3 length: 15 residues. The DNA of the CDR3 is TGTGCCAGCAGTTTGGTGACAGGGAGGAATGAAAAACTGTTTTTT. This gives the protein CASSLVTGRNEKLFF.

The chain is built from TRBV30 and TRBJ1-2; D may be TRBD1 (5 bases). From germline, CDR1 is GTSNPN and CDR2 SVGIG (reference sequence). Trimming left V 4 bases short and J 1 base short, with 7 bases between. The CDR3 sequence is 12 residues long. The CDR3 spells CAWTGGNYGYTF. The DNA for the CDR3 is TGTGCCTGGACCGGGGGTAACTATGGCTACACCTTC.

The chain combines TRBV3-1 (or the pseudogene TRBV3-2) with TRBJ1-1, with 9 bases aligning to TRBD1. Per the germline V gene, CDR1 is LGHDT and CDR2 is YNNKEL (reference sequence). The CDR3 is made up of 15 amino acids. With 5 bases clipped from V and 5 bases from J, the junction kept 9 bases outside the gene matches. CDR3 in DNA: TGTGCCAGCAGCTCTCACAGGGGGCAGGGGACTGAAGCTTTCTTT. This encodes CASSSHRGQGTEAFF.

The rearrangement links TRBV14 to TRBJ2-5; TRBD2 matches 7 bases. The V segment lost 0 bases and the J segment 0 bases; nucleotides outside the gene matches: 10. This CDR3 contains 18 residues. Per the germline V gene, CDR1 is SGHDN and CDR2 is FVKESK. This CDR3 is CASSQDVFGGGHQETQYF. CDR3 sequence (DNA): TGTGCCAGCAGCCAAGATGTATTCGGCGGGGGACACCAAGAGACCCAGTACTTC.

The chain employs TRBV2 and TRBJ1-4; TRBD1 matches at 9 bases. CDR1 is SNHLY and CDR2 is FYNNEI in the germline V gene. J was trimmed by 3 bases and V by 5 bases; bases with no gene match: 4. The length of the CDR3 is 15 residues. CDR3 protein: CASSTQGASNEKLFF. CDR3 in DNA: TGTGCCAGCAGTACACAGGGGGCGTCTAATGAAAAACTGTTTTTT.

The chain couples TRBV6-5 to TRBJ1-2; D gene ambiguous. The germline V gene encodes CDR1 MNHEY and CDR2 SVGAGI. This CDR3 contains 14 residues. With 6 bases removed from V and 2 bases from J, the gap between germline ends came to 13 bases. The CDR3 loop is CASRPTENNYGYTF. The CDR3 coding sequence is TGTGCCAGCAGGCCTACAGAAAACAACTATGGCTACACCTTC.

The chain has TRBV18 and TRBJ2-7; tentatively, D is TRBD1 (5 bases). V lost 2 bases and J lost 3, with 14 bases in between. CDR1 is KGHSH, CDR2 LQKENI, per germline. The CDR3 spans 15 residues. CDR3 sequence: CASSPVRTRDYEQYF. For the CDR3, the DNA is TGTGCCAGCTCACCAGTTCGGACAAGAGACTACGAGCAGTACTTC.

The CDR3 DNA is TGTGCCAGCAGGATGCCCGGGACAGGGTCCACCTATGGCTACACCTTC. Translated: CASRMPGTGSTYGYTF. This sequence joins TRBV27 and TRBJ1-2; 9 positions match TRBD1. The V gene's germline CDR1 is MNHEY and CDR2 SMNVEV (reference sequence). V lost 6 bases and J lost 4; bases outside the gene matches: 12. This CDR3 has 16 amino acids.

The V gene is TRBV9, the J gene TRBJ2-3; D ambiguous. The V gene's germline CDR1 is SGDLS and CDR2 YYNGEE. The CDR3 contains 13 residues. V lost 3 bases and J lost 4, with 9 bases in between. CDR3 in DNA: TGTGCCAGCAGCGCGAAGAGAGCAGATACGCAGTATTTT. This sequence encodes CASSAKRADTQYF.

This clone was seen a few times. The chain is built from TRBV7-3 and TRBJ2-7, with D tentatively TRBD1 (6 bases). The V gene lost 4 bases and the J gene lost 2 bases, with 9 bases spanning the gap. This CDR3 is built from 13 residues. Germline V gene lookup returns CDR1 SGHTA and CDR2 FQGTGA. The CDR3 nucleotides read TGTGCCAGCAGCTCCGGGACAACCTACGAGCAGTACTTC. Protein product: CASSSGTTYEQYF.

This chain uses TRBV19 with TRBJ1-5; D ambiguous. CDR3 length equals 13 residues. Trimming cost V 2 bases and J 5 bases, with 7 bases left between them. Germline CDR1 is LNHDA and CDR2 is SQIVND (reference sequence). The CDR3 DNA reads as TGTGCCAGTAGTATATTAGGAGATCAGCCCCAGCATTTT. As protein: CASSILGDQPQHF.